The sequence of this TCR gamma chain was determined in a study of γδ T cells in repeated Plasmodium falciparum infection. Study-wide results and limits: Waves of new clonotype selection appeared after repeated controlled infections in Vdelta2-negative, largely Vdelta1+, gammadelta T cells.

Points on this clone: What it binds is unknown.

Bulk repertoires came from Vgamma9/Vdelta2+ or Vdelta2-negative gammadelta T cells flow-sorted from PBMC. Each sorted gammadelta sample had TRG and TRD chains sequenced. TCRdb reanalysed the multiplex PCR reads via CATT. The repertoire holds roughly 27,000 gamma-chain clones, with 2.5% to 3.5% as singletons. The length of the CDR3 is 14 residues. V lost 1 base, J lost 2 bases, and 5 bases stayed unmatched. Germline V gives CDR1 VTNTFY, CDR2 YDVSTARD (reference sequence). The receptor comes from a pool of human donors (malaria-infected and uninfected, not separated). The chain joins TRGV3 to TRGJ1 or TRGJ2. Sequencing was done on a sample of gamma-delta T cells from blood. The CDR3 loop is CATWDSLYYYKKLF. CDR3 bases: TGTGCCACCTGGGACAGCCTTTATTATTATAAGAAACTCTTT.